The 8 T cell receptor beta chains given below trace back to one sample, sequenced in a study of shared clonotypes between healthy human individuals. Terminally differentiated effector memory CD45RA+ cells were excluded from the naive CD8 cells, which were CD45RO-negative and positively selected for CCR7. Repertoires were generated with immunoSEQ multiplex PCR, while TCRdb's copy carries only in-frame clones and drops some. The sample has millions of clones; approximately 94% are singletons. The sequenced sample was naive CD8+ T cells sorted from blood. Receptors originate from a man aged 18 to 30 in good health.

The chain employs TRBV6-6 and TRBJ2-2, with 7 bases identical to TRBD2. Per the germline V gene, CDR1 is MNHNY and CDR2 is SVGAGI (reference sequence). Unmatched junction bases numbered 8, after V lost 7 bases and J lost 3 bases. CDR3 length equals 15 residues. In nucleotides, the CDR3 is TGTGCCAGCAATCCCCGGGACTATCACACCGGGGAGCTGTTTTTT. Amino acid sequence: CASNPRDYHTGELFF.

The chain couples TRBV7-9 to TRBJ2-1, with D maybe TRBD2 (5 bases). Germline V gene data show CDR1 as SEHNR and CDR2 as FQNEAQ (reference sequence). The CDR3 consists of 15 residues. The V and J ends lost 0 bases and 5 bases respectively, with 11 bases between them. The CDR3 sequence is CASSLARGINNEQFF. The CDR3 bases are TGTGCCAGCAGCTTAGCGCGAGGGATTAACAATGAGCAGTTCTTC.

V usage is TRBV11-2 and J usage is TRBJ2-7, with TRBD2 matching 7 bases. Losses at the gene ends were 10 bases for V and 1 base for J; bases not matched to a gene: 7. Per germline, CDR1 SGHAT and CDR2 FQNNGV. This CDR3 is built from 13 residues. The CDR3 region is CATSSRESYEQYF. The CDR3 bases are TGTGCCACATCGTCGCGGGAGTCCTACGAGCAGTACTTC.

The gene calls are TRBV4-2 and TRBJ2-5, with a tentative D call TRBD1 (5 bases). The V gene lost 0 bases and the J gene lost 5 bases, with 10 bases spanning the gap. The length of the CDR3 is 14 residues. In germline, CDR1 is LGHNA, CDR2 YNFKEQ. The CDR3 sequence is CASSQDTGLETQYF. The CDR3 nucleotides read TGTGCCAGCAGCCAAGACACAGGTCTGGAGACCCAGTACTTC.

Remarks on this clone: Other DNA sequences from this sample encode an identical CDR3 as well. This rearrangement joins TRBV27 to TRBJ1-5; 8 bases match TRBD1. The CDR3 runs 16 residues. The germline V gene has CDR1 MNHEY and CDR2 SMNVEV (reference sequence). The ends lost 5 bases at V and 1 base at J; junction bases unmatched: 7. CDR3 bases: TGTGCCAGCAGTCCTTCACAGGGGGAAAGCAATCAGCCCCAGCATTTT. Translation gives CASSPSQGESNQPQHF.

As for this clone: Distinct nucleotide sequences in the sample also encode this CDR3. The gene calls are TRBV19 and TRBJ2-7; the D gene is possibly TRBD2 (6 bases). CDR3 length equals 14 residues. The germline V and J ends were trimmed by 4 bases and 0 bases, with 10 bases remaining between them. Germline V gene sequence: CDR1 LNHDA, CDR2 SQIVND (reference sequence). This CDR3 is CASSTGLSSYEQYF. Written as DNA, the CDR3 is TGTGCCAGTAGTACGGGACTGTCCTCCTACGAGCAGTACTTC.

The rearrangement links TRBV28 to TRBJ1-2, with TRBD1 identical over 8 bases. Unmatched junction bases numbered 9, after V lost 8 bases and J lost 4 bases. Germline-derived CDR1 and CDR2 are MDHEN and SYDVKM. The CDR3 has 14 amino acids. DNA for the CDR3: TGTGCCAGCTTCAGGGCAGGGGGCTTCTATGGCTACACCTTC. Amino acid sequence: CASFRAGGFYGYTF.

The rearrangement links TRBV30 to TRBJ2-7, with a weak D call TRBD1 (6 bases). V gave up 2 bases and J gave up 5 bases, with 13 bases separating them. Germline assignment: CDR1 GTSNPN and CDR2 SVGIG (reference sequence). This CDR3 has 13 amino acids. CDR3 amino acids: CAWSRQVIDEQYF. For the CDR3, the DNA is TGTGCCTGGAGTAGACAGGTAATCGACGAGCAGTACTTC. The whole variable domain, filled in from reference TRBV30 and TRBJ2-7, reads SQTIHQWPATLVQPVGSPLSLECTVEGTSNPNLYWYRQAAGRGLQLLFYSVGIGQISSEVPQNLSASRPQDRQFILSSKKLLLSDSGFYLCAWSRQVIDEQYFGPGTRLTVT.